This passage covers 17 T cell receptor beta chains from one sample sequenced in a study of cytotoxic CD8 clonotypes in ibrutinib-treated CLL. The method was immunoSEQ multiplex PCR; TCRdb's version includes in-frame clones alone and lacks a portion of them. This table has 130,000 to 150,000 clones, about four fifths appearing once. The material was PBMCs, obtained after 12 months of ibrutinib treatment. The receptor set was obtained from a human donor with chronic lymphocytic leukemia.

The rearrangement uses TRBV9 and TRBJ2-5; 7 nucleotides line up with TRBD2. This CDR3 region has 15 residues. CDR1 is SGDLS and CDR2 is YYNGEE in the germline V gene. J lost 2 bases, V lost 4 bases, and 8 bases had no gene match. The CDR3 DNA follows: TGTGCCAGCAGCCCGCTTGGGACTACACAAGAGACCCAGTACTTC. Translating gives CASSPLGTTQETQYF. The variable domain in full, completed from reference TRBV9 and TRBJ2-5, reads DSGVTQTPKHLITATGQRVTLRCSPRSGDLSVYWYQQSLDQGLQFLIQYYNGEERAKGNILERFSAQQFPDLHSELNLSSLELGDSALYFCASSPLGTTQETQYFGPGTRLLVL.

The V and J genes are TRBV7-9 and TRBJ2-1; D is possibly TRBD2 (5 bases). The CDR3 extends over 14 amino acids. V was pared by 2 bases and J by 4 bases, with 9 bases between. Germline V gene sequence: CDR1 SEHNR, CDR2 FQNEAQ (reference sequence). The CDR3 is CASSLISGYNEQFF. In DNA, the CDR3 is TGTGCCAGCAGCTTAATTTCGGGGTACAATGAGCAGTTCTTC. The entire variable domain, with the rest obtained from reference TRBV7-9 and TRBJ2-1, is as follows: DTGVSQNPRHKITKRGQNVTFRCDPISEHNRLYWYRQTLGQGPEFLTYFQNEAQLEKSRLLSDRFSAERPKGSFSTLEIQRTEQGDSAMYLCASSLISGYNEQFFGPGTRLTVL.

A few counts support this clone. The chain is built from TRBV6-5 and TRBJ1-1; the D gene is possibly TRBD1 (5 bases). In germline, CDR1 is MNHEY, CDR2 SVGAGI. The ends were cut back, 2 bases at V and 1 base at J, with 5 bases in the middle. This CDR3 contains 13 residues. CDR3 sequence reads: CASSYGQNTEAFF. The CDR3 coding sequence is TGTGCCAGCAGTTACGGACAGAACACTGAAGCTTTCTTT.

CDR3 nucleotides: TGTGCCAGCAGGCACACAATTCGCACTGAAGCTTTCTTT. Its protein is CASRHTIRTEAFF. V usage is TRBV21-1 and J usage is TRBJ1-1; the table's TRBD1 call for D was not verified on the DNA. TRBV21-1 is recorded as a pseudogene. CDR3 size: 13 residues.

In DNA form, the CDR3 reads TGTGCCAGCAGTTTGACTAGCGGGAGGAAAGATACGCAGTATTTT. This gives the protein CASSLTSGRKDTQYF. This rearrangement joins TRBV28 to TRBJ2-3; 13 bases agree with TRBD2. The trim removed 3 bases at V and 5 bases at J, leaving 2 bases unmatched. The length of the CDR3 is 15 residues. The germline V gene has CDR1 MDHEN and CDR2 SYDVKM. Drawing the rest from reference TRBV28 and TRBJ2-3, the complete variable domain is DVKVTQSSRYLVKRTGEKVFLECVQDMDHENMFWYRQDPGLGLRLIYFSYDVKMKEKGDIPEGYSVSREKKERFSLILESASTNQTSMYLCASSLTSGRKDTQYFGPGTRLTVL.

The chain has TRBV7-2 and TRBJ2-4; TRBD1 matches at 7 bases. Germline V gene sequence: CDR1 SGHTA, CDR2 FQGNSA. CDR3 length: 15 amino acids. The J segment lost 8 bases and the V segment lost 5 bases, leaving 12 bases of the junction unmatched. For the CDR3, the DNA is TGTGCCAGCAGCCCGCAGACAGGGTTTAATGACATTCAGTACTTC. It specifies CASSPQTGFNDIQYF.

The chain joins TRBV6-5 to TRBJ2-1; TRBD1 matches 7 bases. The CDR3 totals 12 residues. Germline values: CDR1 MNHEY, CDR2 SVGAGI. Trimming at V came to 4 bases and at J to 10 bases, leaving 4 bases not matched to a gene. CDR3 sequence reads: CASSSTGVEQFF. CDR3 in DNA: TGTGCCAGCAGTTCTACAGGGGTGGAGCAGTTCTTC.

This clone appeared a few times. The chain has TRBV9 and TRBJ2-2, with D maybe TRBD1 (6 bases). V dropped 3 bases and J dropped 3 bases, with 9 bases sitting between them. This CDR3 has 14 residues. In germline, CDR1 is SGDLS, CDR2 YYNGEE. CDR3 nucleotide sequence: TGTGCCAGCAGCGACAGGGCGCACACCGGGGAGCTGTTTTTT. This encodes CASSDRAHTGELFF.

The chain employs TRBV5-1 and TRBJ2-1; D gene unclear. The CDR3 extends over 15 amino acids. V was trimmed by 0 bases and J by 1 base, leaving 8 bases between them. Germline V gene sequence: CDR1 SGHRS, CDR2 YFSETQ. Here the CDR3 reads CASSLEGDSYNEQFF. The CDR3 region has the DNA TGCGCCAGCAGCTTGGAAGGTGATTCCTACAATGAGCAGTTCTTC. The whole variable domain, filled in from reference TRBV5-1 and TRBJ2-1, reads KAGVTQTPRYLIKTRGQQVTLSCSPISGHRSVSWYQQTPGQGLQFLFEYFSETQRNKGNFPGRFSGRQFSNSRSEMNVSTLELGDSALYLCASSLEGDSYNEQFFGPGTRLTVL.

The chain joins TRBV4-2 to TRBJ1-1; no reliable D call. V was cut by 1 base and J by 1 base, with 7 bases left in between. The CDR3 sequence is 14 residues long. Germline V gives CDR1 LGHNA, CDR2 YNFKEQ. The CDR3 bases are TGTGCCAGCAGCCAAGCGCACCGGAACACTGAAGCTTTCTTT. It translates to CASSQAHRNTEAFF.

Regarding this clone: Other DNA sequences from this sample encode an identical CDR3 as well. The rearrangement joins TRBV7-2 to TRBJ1-1; possible D gene TRBD1, 5 bases. This CDR3 has 16 residues. Trimming left V 1 base short and J 0 bases short, with 12 bases between. Germline V gives CDR1 SGHTA, CDR2 FQGNSA. CDR3 in amino acids: CASSLVGRGLNTEAFF. The CDR3 region has the DNA TGTGCCAGCAGCTTAGTGGGGCGGGGGTTGAACACTGAAGCTTTCTTT.

The chain has TRBV29-1 and TRBJ2-1; D uncertain. The CDR3 contains 11 residues. V lost 3 bases, J lost 4 bases, and 4 bases lay in between. CDR1 is SQVTM and CDR2 is ANQGSEA in the germline V gene. CDR3 DNA: TGCAGCGTTGATGAATACAATGAGCAGTTCTTC. Its protein product is CSVDEYNEQFF.

The V gene is TRBV10-3, the J gene TRBJ2-7; possible D gene TRBD2, 6 bases. The length of the CDR3 is 14 residues. V was trimmed by 3 bases and J by 0 bases, leaving 9 bases between them. Germline CDR1 reads ENHRY; CDR2 reads SYGVKD. The CDR3 loop is CAISDRESSYEQYF. CDR3 nucleotide sequence: TGTGCCATCAGTGATCGGGAGTCCTCCTACGAGCAGTACTTC.

The chain combines TRBV27 with TRBJ2-1, with TRBD2 matching over 10 bases. The CDR3 totals 16 residues. CDR1 and CDR2 from the germline V gene are MNHEY and SMNVEV (reference sequence). J was trimmed by 11 bases and V by 4 bases; bases with no gene match: 14. CDR3 DNA: TGTGCCAGCAGTTCCTACCGGACTAGCGGTAGGAGAAAGCAGTTCTTC. Its protein is CASSSYRTSGRRKQFF.

The gene calls are TRBV9 and TRBJ1-5; TRBD1 matches 9 bases. The CDR3 covers 13 residues. After removal of 4 bases from V and 5 bases from J, the junction contained 1 base not matched to a gene. Per germline, CDR1 SGDLS and CDR2 YYNGEE. The CDR3 spells CASSRTGDQPQHF. The CDR3 bases are TGTGCCAGCAGCAGGACAGGGGATCAGCCCCAGCATTTT.

V and J are TRBV25-1 and TRBJ2-7, with 8 positions matching TRBD2. The CDR3 contains 14 residues. Looked up from germline, CDR1 is MGHDK and CDR2 is SYGVNS. The V and J ends lost 4 bases and 5 bases, in that order; junction bases with no gene match: 7. This CDR3 reads CASSVGGDLHEQYF. The CDR3 coding sequence is TGTGCCAGCAGTGTCGGGGGGGATTTACACGAGCAGTACTTC.

The V call is TRBV4-1, the J call TRBJ2-3; 7 bases line up with TRBD1. The CDR3 runs to 16 residues. Germline CDR1 is MGHRA and CDR2 is YSYEKL. The V gene end was trimmed by 2 bases and the J gene end by 4 bases; junction bases not matched to a gene: 9. The CDR3 nucleotides read TGCGCCAGCAGCCAATTGACAGGGCGTAGGCCAGATACGCAGTATTTT. Residues: CASSQLTGRRPDTQYF.